The sequence of this TCR beta chain was determined in a study of tumor-infiltrating lymphocytes in primary liver carcinoma. Study-wide background: The patient group consisted of men and women aged 30 to 69 years. General observations from the study: Compared with blood, tumor repertoires held significantly more in their top 250 clones.

Blood RNA came from unsorted whole blood; germline DNA was also extracted. Among the patients, all had chronic HBV infection and none had been treated. TCR beta cDNA was reverse-transcribed from about 500 ng of total RNA. The reaction used a constant-region primer and ProtoScript II reverse transcriptase. Three rounds of nested multiplex PCR with slightly modified ARM-PCR produced TCR beta libraries. Researchers ran the first two PCR rounds for ten to eleven cycles each with TRBV1-TRBV30 forward primers and a C-beta reverse primer. TCRdb processed the multiplex PCR reads anew with MiXCR; each CDR3 protein has one entry. The sample has about 330,000 distinct CDR3 sequences, roughly 61% seen once; the top ten hold about 6.1%. CDR3 length equals 14 residues. The germline V gene has CDR1 SGHAT and CDR2 FQNNGV. As regards this clonotype: Its antigen is as yet unknown. The junction shows a germline mismatch at one end, possibly a read error.

The V call is TRBV11-2, the J call TRBJ2-7; TRBD2 might be the D (5 bases). The TCR was taken from a middle-aged man with primary liver carcinoma and hepatitis B virus infection. Sample: peripheral blood. CDR3 nucleotide sequence: TGTGCCAACAGACTACAGTGGAATTCCTACAAGCAGTACTTC. Protein: CANRLQWNSYKQYF.